This T cell receptor (beta chain) was sequenced during a study of blood T cell repertoires in COVID-19. Repertoires were generated with immunoSEQ multiplex PCR, while TCRdb's copy carries only in-frame clones and drops some. This sample yields tens of thousands of clones, of which 75% to 90% are seen a single time; about 15% belongs to the top ten. Material: peripheral blood. This TCR came from a human donor in a cohort sampled during active COVID-19.

For the CDR3, the DNA is TGCGCCAGCAGCTCCACAGGGAATCGGCCCGATGAGCAGTTCTTC. Translating it yields CASSSTGNRPDEQFF. The gene calls are TRBV5-1 and TRBJ2-1; TRBD1 might be the D (6 bases). The CDR3 length is 15 residues. V lost 3 bases and J 8 bases, leaving 18 bases between the germline ends. Germline V gene data show CDR1 as SGHRS and CDR2 as YFSETQ.